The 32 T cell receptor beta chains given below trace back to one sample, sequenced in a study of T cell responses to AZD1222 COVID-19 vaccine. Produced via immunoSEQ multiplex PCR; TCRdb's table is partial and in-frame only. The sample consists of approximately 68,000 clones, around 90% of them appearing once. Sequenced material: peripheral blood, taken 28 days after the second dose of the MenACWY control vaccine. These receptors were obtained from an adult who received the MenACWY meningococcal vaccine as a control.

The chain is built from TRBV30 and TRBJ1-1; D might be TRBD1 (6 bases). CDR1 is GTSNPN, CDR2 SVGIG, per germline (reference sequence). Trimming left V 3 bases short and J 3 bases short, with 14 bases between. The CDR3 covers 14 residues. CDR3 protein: CAWRTGLLDTEAFF. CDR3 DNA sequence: TGTGCCTGGAGAACAGGGCTTCTGGACACTGAAGCTTTCTTT.

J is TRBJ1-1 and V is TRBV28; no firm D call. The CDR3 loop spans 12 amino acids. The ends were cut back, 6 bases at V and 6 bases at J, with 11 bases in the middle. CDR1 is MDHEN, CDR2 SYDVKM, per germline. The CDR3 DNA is TGTGCCAGCAGCAACTACCGCGCTGAAGCTTTCTTT. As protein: CASSNYRAEAFF.

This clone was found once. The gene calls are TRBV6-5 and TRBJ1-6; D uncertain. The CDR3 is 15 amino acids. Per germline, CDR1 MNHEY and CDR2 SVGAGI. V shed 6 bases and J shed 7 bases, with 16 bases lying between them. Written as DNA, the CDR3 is TGTGCCAGCAGCAATCCCCCCGGTGTGAATTCACCCCTCCACTTT. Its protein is CASSNPPGVNSPLHF.

The chain's CDR3 is CASSIKQGPEQYF. In DNA, the CDR3 is TGTGCCAGCAGCATCAAACAGGGGCCCGAGCAGTACTTC. This sequence joins TRBV7-2 and TRBJ2-7; 7 positions agree with TRBD1. J gave up 6 bases and V 5 bases, and 7 bases lay outside the gene matches. The CDR3 totals 13 residues. Germline CDR1 SGHTA, CDR2 FQGNSA.

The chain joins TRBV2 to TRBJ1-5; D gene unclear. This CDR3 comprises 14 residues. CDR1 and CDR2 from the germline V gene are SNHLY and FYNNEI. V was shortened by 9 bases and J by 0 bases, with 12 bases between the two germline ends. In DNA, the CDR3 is TGTGCCAGTGGTGGCCGGAATAGCAATCAGCCCCAGCATTTT. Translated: CASGGRNSNQPQHF.

The CDR3 nucleotides are TGTGCCAGCTCACCCCTAGCGGGAGGTGAGCAGTACTTC. This codes for CASSPLAGGEQYF. The gene calls are TRBV18 and TRBJ2-7; 11 nucleotides line up with TRBD2. Germline V CDR1 and CDR2: KGHSH, LQKENI. With V trimmed by 3 bases and J by 7 bases, 2 bases remained unmatched. This CDR3 is 13 amino acids long. Looking up the rest from reference TRBV18 and TRBJ2-7 gives the full variable domain: NAGVMQNPRHLVRRRGQEARLRCSPMKGHSHVYWYRQLPEEGLKFMVYLQKENIIDESGMPKERFSAEFPKEGPSILRIQQVVRGDSAAYFCASSPLAGGEQYFGPGTRLTVT.

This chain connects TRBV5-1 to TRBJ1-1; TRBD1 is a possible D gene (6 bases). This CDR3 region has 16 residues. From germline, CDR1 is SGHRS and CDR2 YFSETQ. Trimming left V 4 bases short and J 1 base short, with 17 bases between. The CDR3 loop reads CASSPQGRMANTEAFF. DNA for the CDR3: TGCGCCAGCAGCCCGCAGGGGCGGATGGCGAACACTGAAGCTTTCTTT.

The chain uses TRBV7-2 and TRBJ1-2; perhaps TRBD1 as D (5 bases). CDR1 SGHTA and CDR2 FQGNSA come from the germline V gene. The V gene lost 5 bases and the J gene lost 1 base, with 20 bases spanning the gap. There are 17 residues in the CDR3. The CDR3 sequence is CASSPQSGLGFNYGYTF. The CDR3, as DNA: TGTGCCAGCAGCCCACAATCGGGGCTAGGGTTTAACTATGGCTACACCTTC.

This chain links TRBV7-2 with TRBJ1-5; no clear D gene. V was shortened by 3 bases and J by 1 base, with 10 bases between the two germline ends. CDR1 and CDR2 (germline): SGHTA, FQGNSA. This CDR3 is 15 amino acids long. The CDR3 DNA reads TGTGCCAGCAGCTTTTCAGGAGGGAGCAATCAGCCCCAGCATTTT. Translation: CASSFSGGSNQPQHF.

CDR3 DNA: TGTGCCAGTAGTATAGAAAGGGCGGGCCAGCAGTACTTC. This sequence encodes CASSIERAGQQYF. V usage is TRBV19 and J usage is TRBJ2-7; weak D call: TRBD2 (5 bases). CDR3 size: 13 residues. V lost 0 bases to trimming and J lost 8 bases, with 11 bases between them. CDR1 is LNHDA, CDR2 SQIVND, per germline (reference sequence).

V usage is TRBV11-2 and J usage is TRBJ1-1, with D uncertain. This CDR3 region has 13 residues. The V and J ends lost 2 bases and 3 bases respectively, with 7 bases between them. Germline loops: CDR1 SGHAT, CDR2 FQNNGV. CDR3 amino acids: CASSLIRDTEAFF. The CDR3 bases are TGTGCCAGCAGCTTAATCAGAGACACTGAAGCTTTCTTT.

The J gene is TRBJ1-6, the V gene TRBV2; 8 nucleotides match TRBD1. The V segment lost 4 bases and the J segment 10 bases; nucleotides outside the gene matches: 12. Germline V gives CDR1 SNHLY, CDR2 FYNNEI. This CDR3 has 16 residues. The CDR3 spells CASSAGLTGGRSPLHF. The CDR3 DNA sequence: TGTGCCAGCAGTGCTGGGCTTACAGGGGGACGATCACCCCTCCACTTT.

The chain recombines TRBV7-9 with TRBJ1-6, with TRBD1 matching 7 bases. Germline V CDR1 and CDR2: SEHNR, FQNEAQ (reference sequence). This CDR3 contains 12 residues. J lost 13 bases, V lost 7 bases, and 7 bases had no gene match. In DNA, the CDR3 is TGTGCCAGCACCCGAGGCAGGGGGCCCCTCCACTTT. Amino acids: CASTRGRGPLHF.

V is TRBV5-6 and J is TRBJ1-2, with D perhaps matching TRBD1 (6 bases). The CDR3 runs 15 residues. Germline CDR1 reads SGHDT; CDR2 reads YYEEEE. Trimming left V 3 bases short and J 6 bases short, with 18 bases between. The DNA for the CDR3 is TGTGCCAGCAGCTGGGGGGGTAGGACAGAGCATGGCTACACCTTC. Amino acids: CASSWGGRTEHGYTF.

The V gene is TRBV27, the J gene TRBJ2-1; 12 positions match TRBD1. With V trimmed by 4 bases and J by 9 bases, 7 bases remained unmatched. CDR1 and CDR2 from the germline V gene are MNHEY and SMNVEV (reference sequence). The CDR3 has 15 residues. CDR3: CASSSAGTGGGEQFF. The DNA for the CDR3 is TGTGCCAGCAGTTCCGCGGGGACAGGGGGCGGTGAGCAGTTCTTC.

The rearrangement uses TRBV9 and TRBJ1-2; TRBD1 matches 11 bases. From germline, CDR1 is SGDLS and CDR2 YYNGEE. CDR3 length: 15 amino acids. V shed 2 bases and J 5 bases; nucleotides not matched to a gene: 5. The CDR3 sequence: CASSVGQGAGYGYTF. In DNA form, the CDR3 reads TGTGCCAGCAGCGTCGGACAGGGGGCTGGGTATGGCTACACCTTC.

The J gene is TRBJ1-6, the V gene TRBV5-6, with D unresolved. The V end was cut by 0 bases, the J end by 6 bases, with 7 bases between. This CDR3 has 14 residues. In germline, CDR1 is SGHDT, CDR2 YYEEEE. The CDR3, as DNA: TGTGCCAGCAGCTTGGGGGATCGTAATTCACCCCTCCACTTT. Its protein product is CASSLGDRNSPLHF.

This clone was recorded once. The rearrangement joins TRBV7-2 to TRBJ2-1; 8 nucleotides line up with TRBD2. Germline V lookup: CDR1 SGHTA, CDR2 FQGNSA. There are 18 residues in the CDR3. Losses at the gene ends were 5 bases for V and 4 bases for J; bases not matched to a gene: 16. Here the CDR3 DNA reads TGTGCCAGCAGCCATCCTAGGGGAATGGGCGGGGGGTACAATGAGCAGTTCTTC. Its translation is CASSHPRGMGGGYNEQFF.

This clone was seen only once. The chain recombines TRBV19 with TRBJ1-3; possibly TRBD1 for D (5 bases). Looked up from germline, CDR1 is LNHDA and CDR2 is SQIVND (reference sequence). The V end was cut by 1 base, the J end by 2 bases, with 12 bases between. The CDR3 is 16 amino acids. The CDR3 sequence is CASSIAGGEPGNTIYF. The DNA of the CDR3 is TGTGCCAGTAGTATAGCCGGGGGGGAGCCTGGAAACACCATATATTTT.

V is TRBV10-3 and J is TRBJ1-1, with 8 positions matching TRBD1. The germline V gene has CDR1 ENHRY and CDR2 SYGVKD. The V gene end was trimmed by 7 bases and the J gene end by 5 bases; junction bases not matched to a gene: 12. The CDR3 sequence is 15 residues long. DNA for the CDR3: TGTGCCATCACCCCCGGACAGGGTAGTGGGACTGAAGCTTTCTTT. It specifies CAITPGQGSGTEAFF.

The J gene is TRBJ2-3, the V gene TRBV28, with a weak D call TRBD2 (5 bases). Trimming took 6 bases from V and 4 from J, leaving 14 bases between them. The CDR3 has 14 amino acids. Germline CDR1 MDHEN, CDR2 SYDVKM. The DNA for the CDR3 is TGTGCCAGCAGGTCAGGAGGATCGGCAGATACGCAGTATTTT. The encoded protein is CASRSGGSADTQYF.

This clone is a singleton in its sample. CDR3 bases: TGTGCCAGCAGTGAAATGCCCTTGGGAGGTCAGCCCCAGCATTTT. Translating gives CASSEMPLGGQPQHF. V usage is TRBV2 and J usage is TRBJ1-5; D call uncertain. The ends were cut back, 2 bases at V and 6 bases at J, with 14 bases in the middle. CDR3 size: 15 residues. Per germline, CDR1 SNHLY and CDR2 FYNNEI.

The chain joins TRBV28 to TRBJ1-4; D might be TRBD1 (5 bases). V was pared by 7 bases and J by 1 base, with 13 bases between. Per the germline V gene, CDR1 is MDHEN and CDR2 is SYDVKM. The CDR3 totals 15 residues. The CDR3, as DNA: TGTGCCAGCATTTTCTCCGGGGGAACTAATGAAAAACTGTTTTTT. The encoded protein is CASIFSGGTNEKLFF.

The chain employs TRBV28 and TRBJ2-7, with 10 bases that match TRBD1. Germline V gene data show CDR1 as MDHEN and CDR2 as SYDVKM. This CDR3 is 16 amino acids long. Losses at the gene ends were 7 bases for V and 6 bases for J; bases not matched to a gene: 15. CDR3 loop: CASTQPGQGIGLEQYF. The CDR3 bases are TGTGCCAGCACCCAGCCGGGACAGGGGATAGGACTCGAGCAGTACTTC.

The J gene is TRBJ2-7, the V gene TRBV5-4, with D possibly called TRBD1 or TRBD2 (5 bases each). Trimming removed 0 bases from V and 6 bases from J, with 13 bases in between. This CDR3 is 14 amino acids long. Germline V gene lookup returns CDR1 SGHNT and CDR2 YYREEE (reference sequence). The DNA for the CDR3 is TGTGCCAGCAGCTTGGGTGGGACCTCTCCCGAGCAGTACTTC. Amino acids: CASSLGGTSPEQYF.

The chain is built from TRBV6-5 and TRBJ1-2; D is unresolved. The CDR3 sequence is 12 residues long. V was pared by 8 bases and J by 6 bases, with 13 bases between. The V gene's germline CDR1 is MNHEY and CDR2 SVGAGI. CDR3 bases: TGTGCCAGCGGCCGGGGAAAGGATGGCTACACCTTC. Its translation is CASGRGKDGYTF.

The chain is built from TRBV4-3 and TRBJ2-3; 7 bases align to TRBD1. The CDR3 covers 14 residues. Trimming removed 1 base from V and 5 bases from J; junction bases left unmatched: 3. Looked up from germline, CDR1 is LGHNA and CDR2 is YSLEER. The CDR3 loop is CASSQGDSRDTQYF. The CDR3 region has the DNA TGCGCCAGCAGCCAAGGGGACAGCCGAGATACGCAGTATTTT.

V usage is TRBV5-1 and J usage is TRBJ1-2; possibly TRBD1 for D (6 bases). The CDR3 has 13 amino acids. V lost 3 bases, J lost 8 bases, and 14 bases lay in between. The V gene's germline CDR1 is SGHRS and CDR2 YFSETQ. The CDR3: CASSSPGAPGYTF. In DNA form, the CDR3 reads TGCGCCAGCAGCTCCCCAGGGGCTCCGGGCTACACCTTC.

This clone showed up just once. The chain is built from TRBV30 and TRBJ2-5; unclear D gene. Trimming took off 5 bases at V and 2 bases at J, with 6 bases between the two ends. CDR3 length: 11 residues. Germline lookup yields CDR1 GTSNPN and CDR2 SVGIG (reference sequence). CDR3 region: CAWGVQETQYF. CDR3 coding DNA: TGTGCCTGGGGAGTTCAAGAGACCCAGTACTTC.

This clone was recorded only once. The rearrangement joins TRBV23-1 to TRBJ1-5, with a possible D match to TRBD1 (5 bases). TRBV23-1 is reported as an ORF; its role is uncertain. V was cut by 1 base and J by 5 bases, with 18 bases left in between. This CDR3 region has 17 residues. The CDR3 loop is CASSQLGRQPFDQPQHF. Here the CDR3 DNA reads TGCGCCAGCAGTCAATTAGGGAGACAGCCTTTCGATCAGCCCCAGCATTTT.

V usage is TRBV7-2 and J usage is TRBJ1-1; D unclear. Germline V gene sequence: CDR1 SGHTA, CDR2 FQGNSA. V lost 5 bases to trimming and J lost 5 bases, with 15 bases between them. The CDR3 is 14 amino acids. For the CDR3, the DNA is TGTGCCAGCAGCCTTCTGCCTTCGGAGACTGAAGCTTTCTTT. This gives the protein CASSLLPSETEAFF. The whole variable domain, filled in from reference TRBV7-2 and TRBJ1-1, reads GAGVSQSPSNKVTEKGKDVELRCDPISGHTALYWYRQSLGQGLEFLIYFQGNSAPDKSGLPSDRFSAERTGGSVSTLTIQRTQQEDSAVYLCASSLLPSETEAFFGQGTRLTVV.

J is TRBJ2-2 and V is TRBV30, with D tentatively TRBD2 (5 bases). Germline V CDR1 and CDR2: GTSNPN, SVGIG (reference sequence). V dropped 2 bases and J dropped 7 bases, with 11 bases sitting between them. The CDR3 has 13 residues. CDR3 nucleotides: TGTGCCTGGAGTACGTCCGAGGGCGGGGAGCTGTTTTTT. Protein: CAWSTSEGGELFF.